This is a list of T cell receptor beta chains from one sample in a study of regulatory T cells in long-lasting Graves disease. Via MiXCR, TCRdb re-called the multiplex PCR reads, giving one row per CDR3 protein. The table has around 320,000 distinct CDR3 sequences, over 15% seen once. These same records also appear under a second study, on T cells in Graves' hyperthyroidism and ophthalmopathy.

Sequences were derived from peripheral blood mononuclear cells (PBMCs), sampled at new diagnosis, from a patient treated with antithyroid drugs. These receptors originate from a man in his forties with Graves disease. Both conserved end residues are part of each CDR3. Each record gives: V gene, J gene, clone size, D gene, CDR3 protein, CDR3 DNA. A D gene is named only where the DNA matches it firmly. Clone size is given for some rows only: seen once, a few or many times, or a class if the clone is expanded.

TRBV28	TRBJ1-2	NA	NA	CASSYPWGFYGYTF	TGTGCCAGCAGTTATCCATGGGGGTTCTATGGCTACACCTTC
TRBV5-1	TRBJ2-1	many	TRBD2	CASSPTGTRLSSEQFF	TGCGCCAGCAGCCCTACCGGGACTAGACTGAGCAGTGAGCAGTTCTTC
TRBV3-1	TRBJ2-3	many	TRBD1	CASSQVGQRTDTQYF	TGTGCCAGCAGCCAAGTGGGACAGCGCACAGATACGCAGTATTTT
TRBV18	TRBJ2-7	NA	NA	CAISPDGRWPQYF	TGTGCCATCTCACCTGATGGCCGGTGGCCCCAGTACTTC
TRBV5-1	TRBJ2-5	many	NA	CASSFLPVAGFQETQYF	TGCGCCAGCAGCTTCCTCCCGGTGGCGGGATTTCAAGAGACCCAGTACTTC
TRBV9	TRBJ2-3	NA	NA	CASSVLTGRDTQYF	TGTGCCAGCAGCGTTTTAACAGGCAGGGATACGCAGTATTTT
TRBV18	TRBJ1-4	many	NA	CASSGVREKLFF	TGTGCCAGCAGTGGGGTTCGAGAAAAACTGTTTTTT
TRBV20-1	TRBJ2-3	many	NA	CSAPPLADTQYF	TGCAGTGCTCCGCCCCTAGCAGATACGCAGTATTTT
TRBV5-1	TRBJ2-3	many	NA	CASSLAGSQSHTQYF	TGCGCCAGCAGCTTGGCGGGAAGCCAGAGCCATACGCAGTATTTT
TRBV7-9	TRBJ1-2	many	TRBD1	CASSYGQGNYGYTF	TGTGCCAGCAGCTACGGACAGGGGAACTATGGCTACACCTTC
TRBV20-1	TRBJ2-5	many	TRBD2	CSAPGGAETQYF	TGCAGTGCCCCGGGAGGAGCGGAGACCCAGTACTTC
TRBV6-1	TRBJ2-2	few	NA	CASGGSGGELFF	TGTGCCAGCGGGGGTTCGGGCGGGGAGCTGTTTTTT
TRBV7-8	TRBJ2-3	many	NA	CASSLRGVGDTQYF	TGTGCCAGCAGCTTAAGAGGGGTGGGGGATACGCAGTATTTT
TRBV27	TRBJ2-7	NA	NA	CASSLSWQGINKQYF	TGTGCCAGCAGTTTATCTTGGCAGGGTATCAACAAGCAGTACTTC